Shown below are 23 T cell receptor beta chains from a single sample sequenced in a study of Graves' ophthalmopathy and Graves' hyperthyroidism. Amplified material comprised TCR beta CDR3 regions derived from RNA transcripts. First-round RT-PCR relied on HTBI primers, and a second-round multiplex PCR came next. TCRdb itself ran the multiplex PCR reads through MiXCR, one entry per CDR3 protein. The sample consists of roughly 220,000 distinct CDR3 sequences, 45% of them appearing once. Sequenced material: peripheral blood. Receptor source: an adult man with Graves' ophthalmopathy.

With regard to this clonotype: One junction end does not reproduce the germline sequence, and a read error may be involved. The chain employs TRBV24-1 and TRBJ1-2; TRBD1 aligns across 7 bases. Germline V gene sequence: CDR1 KGHDR, CDR2 SFDVKD. The CDR3 covers 13 residues. The CDR3 DNA reads as TGTGCCACCAGTCTCGGGCAGGGGGATGGCTGCACCTTC. Its translation is CATSLGQGDGCTF.

This clonotype was counted a few times. This chain connects TRBV12-3 or TRBV12-4 to TRBJ1-1; the D is unclear. Trimming cost V 3 bases and J 1 base, with 9 bases left between them. This CDR3 is 14 amino acids long. The chain's CDR3 is CASSFNVGNTEAFF. DNA for the CDR3: TGTGCCAGCAGTTTCAACGTGGGGAACACTGAAGCTTTCTTT.

This chain connects TRBV9 to TRBJ2-7; D possibly corresponds to TRBD1 (6 bases). Germline V gives CDR1 SGDLS, CDR2 YYNGEE. This CDR3 contains 15 residues. Trimming removed 0 bases at V and 0 bases at J, with 10 bases between. CDR3 DNA: TGTGCCAGCAGCGTAGCGACAGGTAGCTCCTACGAGCAGTACTTC. This gives the protein CASSVATGSSYEQYF.

Comment on this clonotype: At one boundary the junction diverges from the germline segment, which might be a read error. Written as DNA, the CDR3 is TGCAGTGGCAACACCTACGACAGGTGGGACACCGGGGAGCTGTTTTTC. Amino acid sequence: CSGNTYDRWDTGELFF. The genes are TRBV20-1 and TRBJ2-2, with D maybe TRBD1 (6 bases). The CDR3 sequence is 16 residues long. The germline CDR1 and CDR2 sequences are DFQATT and SNEGSKA (reference sequence).

This chain connects TRBV29-1 to TRBJ2-5, with D possibly called TRBD1 or TRBD2 (6 bases each). The CDR3 consists of 11 residues. Trimming stripped 6 bases from V and 14 bases from J, with 19 bases between. The germline V gene has CDR1 SQVTM and CDR2 ANQGSEA. CDR3 coding DNA: TGCAGCGTGGGGGGCTGGAGTTTCGGATACTTC. Translating it yields CSVGGWSFGYF.

The V call is TRBV7-3, the J call TRBJ1-3, with no clear D. CDR3 length: 15 residues. CDR1 is SGHTA and CDR2 is FQGTGA in the germline V gene. With 5 bases removed from V and 0 bases from J, the gap between germline ends came to 11 bases. The CDR3 DNA is TGTGCCAGCAGCCAAGGCGAGAACTCTGGAAACACCATATATTTT. Encoded protein: CASSQGENSGNTIYF. Variable domain in full (rest from reference TRBV7-3 and TRBJ1-3): GAGVSQTPSNKVTEKGKYVELRCDPISGHTALYWYRQSLGQGPEFLIYFQGTGAADDSGLPNDRFFAVRPEGSVSTLKIQRTERGDSAVYLCASSQGENSGNTIYFGEGSWLTVV.

The V gene is TRBV10-1, the J gene TRBJ1-1; weak D call: TRBD1 (5 bases). Germline CDR1 WNHNN, CDR2 SYGVQD (reference sequence). Deletions cut 0 bases from V and 1 base from J, with 6 bases between. This CDR3 contains 14 residues. The CDR3 DNA reads TGCGCCAGCAGTGAGTCGGGGCAGAACACTGAAGCTTTCTTT. Translating gives CASSESGQNTEAFF.

The chain is built from TRBV7-2 and TRBJ1-5, with D perhaps matching TRBD1 (6 bases). Germline values: CDR1 SGHTA, CDR2 FQGNSA. CDR3 length: 17 residues. Trimming cost V 2 bases and J 0 bases, with 14 bases left between them. CDR3 nucleotide sequence: TGTGCCAGCAGCTTACGGATCAGGACAGATAGCAATCAGCCCCAGCATTTT. Amino acids: CASSLRIRTDSNQPQHF.

About this clonotype: The junction and the germline gene differ at one end; a read error may be behind it. The chain has TRBV9 and TRBJ2-6, with 7 positions matching TRBD1. CDR1 and CDR2 (germline): SGDLS, YYNGEE. This CDR3 region has 19 residues. CDR3 sequence: CASGVATNRGSSGANVLTF. The CDR3 coding sequence is TGTGCCAGCGGCGTAGCTACTAACAGGGGTAGCTCTGGGGCCAACGTCCTGACTTTC.

The genes are TRBV20-1 and TRBJ2-7; D gene ambiguous. The CDR3 sequence is 13 residues long. Trimming took off 5 bases at V and 4 bases at J, with 15 bases between the two ends. CDR1 is DFQATT, CDR2 SNEGSKA, per germline (reference sequence). The CDR3 nucleotides are TGCAGTGCTCAGAAAGGCCCTTTGTACGAGCAGTACTTC. Its translation is CSAQKGPLYEQYF.

This clonotype has only a few counts. The CDR3 loop is CSARDAGGLSYEQYF. The CDR3 coding sequence is TGCAGTGCTAGGGACGCGGGAGGCCTCTCCTACGAGCAGTACTTC. V usage is TRBV20-1 and J usage is TRBJ2-7; TRBD2 matches 8 bases. Trimming took 3 bases from V and 0 from J; bases not matched to a gene: 7. Germline V gene lookup returns CDR1 DFQATT and CDR2 SNEGSKA (reference sequence). The CDR3 extends over 15 amino acids.

This clonotype turned up a few times. This sequence joins TRBV7-8 and TRBJ2-7; TRBD1 matches at 7 bases. V shed 7 bases, J shed 0 bases, and the junction held 9 bases outside the gene matches. The germline V gene encodes CDR1 SGHVS and CDR2 FQNEAQ. CDR3 size: 15 residues. This CDR3 reads CASTLRGQSSYEQYF. CDR3 bases: TGTGCCAGCACCCTTAGGGGACAGAGCTCCTACGAGCAGTACTTC.

V gene TRBV10-3 combines with J gene TRBJ2-4, with TRBD1 matching 9 bases. The CDR3 is made up of 15 amino acids. V lost 11 bases and J lost 1; bases outside the gene matches: 9. Germline V gene lookup returns CDR1 ENHRY and CDR2 SYGVKD. This CDR3 is CAAGQGTRAKNIQYF. CDR3 bases: TGTGCCGCCGGACAGGGGACGCGGGCCAAAAACATTCAGTACTTC.

This rearrangement joins TRBV2 to TRBJ2-2; D is perhaps TRBD1 (6 bases). The CDR3 is 14 amino acids. Per the germline V gene, CDR1 is SNHLY and CDR2 is FYNNEI. V was clipped by 6 bases and J by 6 bases, with 14 bases between them. In nucleotides, the CDR3 is TGTGCCAGCAGCGTTACAGGGTCCGCCGGGGAGCTGTTTTTT. Its translation is CASSVTGSAGELFF.

This chain uses TRBV19 with TRBJ2-5, with D possibly being TRBD2 (5 bases). The CDR3 is 15 amino acids. V was pared by 1 base and J by 7 bases, with 16 bases between. Germline values: CDR1 LNHDA, CDR2 SQIVND (reference sequence). The CDR3 loop reads CASSIGLALSGTQYF. Here the CDR3 DNA reads TGTGCCAGTAGTATAGGTCTAGCCCTATCAGGGACCCAGTACTTC.

This chain uses TRBV7-6 with TRBJ2-2; 9 bases align to TRBD1. Per the germline V gene, CDR1 is SGHVS and CDR2 is FNYEAQ. This CDR3 comprises 20 residues. After removal of 1 base from V and 2 bases from J, the junction contained 14 bases not matched to a gene. The CDR3, as DNA: TGTGCCAGCAGCTTAGGAACAGGGGGCGTAAGCTCTGGAAACACCGGGGAGCTGTTTTTT. This sequence encodes CASSLGTGGVSSGNTGELFF.

The chain joins TRBV7-9 to TRBJ1-2; D uncertain. Per the germline V gene, CDR1 is SEHNR and CDR2 is FQNEAQ (reference sequence). The CDR3 is 16 amino acids. Deletions cut 5 bases from V and 0 bases from J, with 16 bases between. CDR3 in amino acids: CASSRTEAPTNYGYTF. In nucleotides, the CDR3 is TGTGCCAGCAGCCGAACGGAAGCTCCCACTAACTATGGCTACACCTTC.

The chain uses TRBV12-3 or TRBV12-4 and TRBJ1-5; 9 bases are shared with TRBD1. V trimming: 6 bases; J trimming: 7 bases; junction bases outside the gene matches: 7. This CDR3 contains 14 residues. CDR3 bases: TGTGCCAGCAGCATGACAGGGGGACGACAGCCCCAGCATTTT. Residues: CASSMTGGRQPQHF.

The CDR3 sequence is CASRGDRAGANVLTF. The CDR3 bases are TGTGCCAGCAGGGGGGACAGGGCTGGGGCCAACGTCCTGACTTTC. The rearrangement joins TRBV2 to TRBJ2-6; 9 bases match TRBD1. The germline V gene has CDR1 SNHLY and CDR2 FYNNEI. V was pared by 6 bases and J by 2 bases, with 2 bases of the junction left unmatched. The CDR3 covers 15 residues. The whole variable domain, filled in from reference TRBV2 and TRBJ2-6, reads EPEVTQTPSHQVTQMGQEVILRCVPISNHLYFYWYRQILGQKVEFLVSFYNNEISEKSEIFDDQFSVERPDGSNFTLKIRSTKLEDSAMYFCASRGDRAGANVLTFGAGSRLTVL.

The chain recombines TRBV2 with TRBJ2-2; a possible D gene is TRBD2 (5 bases). This CDR3 spans 12 amino acids. V lost 7 bases, J lost 6 bases, and 9 bases lay in between. Germline values: CDR1 SNHLY, CDR2 FYNNEI. DNA for the CDR3: TGTGCCAGCACTACGGGATCCGGGGAGCTGTTTTTT. Its protein is CASTTGSGELFF.

The chain links TRBV5-6 to TRBJ1-5; TRBD1 aligns across 10 bases. The ends lost 6 bases at V and 5 bases at J; junction bases unmatched: 5. Germline V gives CDR1 SGHDT, CDR2 YYEEEE. The CDR3 is made up of 14 amino acids. CDR3 protein: CASTYGQGDQPQHF. CDR3 bases: TGTGCCAGCACCTATGGACAGGGGGATCAGCCCCAGCATTTT.

This chain links TRBV10-3 with TRBJ2-7; 8 positions agree with TRBD2. V lost 0 bases, J lost 6 bases, and 16 bases stayed unmatched. The CDR3 spans 18 residues. The V gene's germline CDR1 is ENHRY and CDR2 SYGVKD. This chain's CDR3 is CAISESNAGGGPSREQYF. The CDR3 coding sequence is TGTGCCATCAGTGAGTCGAATGCGGGGGGCGGTCCGTCCCGCGAGCAGTACTTC.

The chain joins TRBV20-1 to TRBJ1-1; D is unresolved. Between the trimmed V and J ends, which lost 3 bases and 5 bases, there was a span of 13 bases. The CDR3 extends over 13 amino acids. Per germline, CDR1 DFQATT and CDR2 SNEGSKA (reference sequence). Written as DNA, the CDR3 is TGCAGTGCTAGGGACGGAAGGCGAACTGAAGCTTTCTTT. This translates into CSARDGRRTEAFF.